This T cell receptor beta chain was profiled in a study of blood T cell repertoires in COVID-19. Some clones are missing from TCRdb's copy, which holds only in-frame ones; the method was immunoSEQ multiplex PCR. The sample holds 20,000 or so clones, about four fifths seen once. CDR3 length: 15 amino acids. Germline CDR1 MNHEY, CDR2 SMNVEV (reference sequence). V lost 6 bases, J lost 6 bases, and 21 bases lay in between. The sequence came from a man aged 35-49 years with active or convalescent COVID-19. The sequencing input was peripheral blood. The chain combines TRBV27 with TRBJ2-7; D is possibly TRBD2 (7 bases). The CDR3 DNA reads as TGTGCCAGCAGCCTGGGGGGGCCGACTAGCAGCGAGCAGTACTTC. It is translated as CASSLGGPTSSEQYF.